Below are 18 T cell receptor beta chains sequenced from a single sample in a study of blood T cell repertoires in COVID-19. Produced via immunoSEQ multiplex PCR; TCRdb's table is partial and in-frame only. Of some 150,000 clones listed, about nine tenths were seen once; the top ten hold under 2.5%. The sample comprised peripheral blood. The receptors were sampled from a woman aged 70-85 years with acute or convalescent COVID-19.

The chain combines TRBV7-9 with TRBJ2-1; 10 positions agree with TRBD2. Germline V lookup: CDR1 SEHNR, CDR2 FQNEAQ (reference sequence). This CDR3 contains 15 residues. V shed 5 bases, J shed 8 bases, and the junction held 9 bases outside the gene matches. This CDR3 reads CASSPASGGAYEQFF. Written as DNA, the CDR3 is TGTGCCAGCAGCCCTGCCAGCGGGGGGGCCTATGAGCAGTTCTTC. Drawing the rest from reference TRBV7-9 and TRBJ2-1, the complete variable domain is DTGVSQNPRHKITKRGQNVTFRCDPISEHNRLYWYRQTLGQGPEFLTYFQNEAQLEKSRLLSDRFSAERPKGSFSTLEIQRTEQGDSAMYLCASSPASGGAYEQFFGPGTRLTVL.

CDR3 bases: TGTGCCAGCAGCGGGACAGGGTATGGTGGGGCCAACGTCCTGACTTTC. It codes for CASSGTGYGGANVLTF. V usage is TRBV27 and J usage is TRBJ2-6; 9 bases map to TRBD1. From germline, CDR1 is MNHEY and CDR2 SMNVEV (reference sequence). The length of the CDR3 is 16 residues. Unmatched junction bases numbered 6, after V lost 6 bases and J lost 3 bases.

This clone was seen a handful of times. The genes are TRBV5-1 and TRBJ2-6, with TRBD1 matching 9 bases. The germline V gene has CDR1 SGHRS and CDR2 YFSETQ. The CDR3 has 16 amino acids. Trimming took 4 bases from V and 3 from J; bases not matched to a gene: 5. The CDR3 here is CASSPGQGDGANVLTF. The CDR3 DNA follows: TGCGCCAGCAGCCCGGGACAGGGAGATGGGGCCAACGTCCTGACTTTC.

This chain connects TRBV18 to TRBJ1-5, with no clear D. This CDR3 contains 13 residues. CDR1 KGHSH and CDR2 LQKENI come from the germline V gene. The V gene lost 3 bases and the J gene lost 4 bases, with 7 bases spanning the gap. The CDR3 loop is CASSPSRNQPQHF. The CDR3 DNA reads TGTGCCAGCTCACCCTCCAGGAATCAGCCCCAGCATTTT.

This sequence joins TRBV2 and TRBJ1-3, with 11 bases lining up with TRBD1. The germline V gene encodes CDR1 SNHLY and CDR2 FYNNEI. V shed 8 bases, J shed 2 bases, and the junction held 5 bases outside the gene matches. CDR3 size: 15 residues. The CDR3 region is CASGEDRGPGNTIYF. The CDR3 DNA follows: TGTGCCAGCGGAGAGGACAGGGGGCCTGGAAACACCATATATTTT.

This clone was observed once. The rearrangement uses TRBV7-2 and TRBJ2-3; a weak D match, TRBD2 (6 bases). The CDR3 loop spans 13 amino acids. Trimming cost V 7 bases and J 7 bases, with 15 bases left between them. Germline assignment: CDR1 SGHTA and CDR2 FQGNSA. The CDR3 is CASTVLAPNTQYF. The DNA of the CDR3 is TGTGCCAGCACCGTACTAGCCCCAAATACGCAGTATTTT.

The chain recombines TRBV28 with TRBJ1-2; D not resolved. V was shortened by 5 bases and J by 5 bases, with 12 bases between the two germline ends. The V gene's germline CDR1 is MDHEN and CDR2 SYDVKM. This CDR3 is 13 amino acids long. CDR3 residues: CASSPGVLYGYTF. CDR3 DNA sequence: TGTGCCAGCAGTCCCGGAGTTCTTTATGGCTACACCTTC.

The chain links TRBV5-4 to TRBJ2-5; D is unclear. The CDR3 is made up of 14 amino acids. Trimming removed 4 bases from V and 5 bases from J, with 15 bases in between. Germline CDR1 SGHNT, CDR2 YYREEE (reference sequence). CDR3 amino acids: CASSLRSNLETQYF. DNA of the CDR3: TGTGCCAGCAGCCTGAGATCGAATTTGGAGACCCAGTACTTC.

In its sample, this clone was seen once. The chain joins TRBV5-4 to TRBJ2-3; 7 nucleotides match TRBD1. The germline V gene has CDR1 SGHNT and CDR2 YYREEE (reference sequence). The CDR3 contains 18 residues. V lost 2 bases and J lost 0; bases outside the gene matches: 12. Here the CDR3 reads CASSLSLGRQGSTDTQYF. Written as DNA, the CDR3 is TGTGCCAGCAGCTTATCTTTGGGTCGACAGGGTAGCACAGATACGCAGTATTTT.

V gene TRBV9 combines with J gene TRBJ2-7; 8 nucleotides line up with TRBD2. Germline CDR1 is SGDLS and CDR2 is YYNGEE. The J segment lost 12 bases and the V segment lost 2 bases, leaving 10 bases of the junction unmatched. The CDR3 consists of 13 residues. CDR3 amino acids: CASSVGTSVPPYF. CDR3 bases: TGTGCCAGCAGCGTGGGGACTAGTGTTCCTCCGTACTTC.

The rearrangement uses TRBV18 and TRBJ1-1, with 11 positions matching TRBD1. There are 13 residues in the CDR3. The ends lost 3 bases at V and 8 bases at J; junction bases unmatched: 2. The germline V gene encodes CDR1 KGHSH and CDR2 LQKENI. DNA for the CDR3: TGTGCCAGCTCACCCGGGACAGGGGGGGAAGCTTTCTTT. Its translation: CASSPGTGGEAFF.

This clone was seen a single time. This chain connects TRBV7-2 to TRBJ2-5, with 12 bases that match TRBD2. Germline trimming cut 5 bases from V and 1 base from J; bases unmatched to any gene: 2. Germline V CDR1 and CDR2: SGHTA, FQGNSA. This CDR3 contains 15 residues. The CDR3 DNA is TGTGCCAGCAGCCCTAGCGGGGGGGCCCAAGAGACCCAGTACTTC. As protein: CASSPSGGAQETQYF.

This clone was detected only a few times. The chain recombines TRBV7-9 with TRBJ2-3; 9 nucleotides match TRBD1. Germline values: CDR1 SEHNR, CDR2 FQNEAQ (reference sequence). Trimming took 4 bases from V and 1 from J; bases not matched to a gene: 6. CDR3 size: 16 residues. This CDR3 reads CASSSTGGERTDTQYF. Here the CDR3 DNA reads TGTGCCAGCAGCTCAACAGGGGGCGAACGCACAGATACGCAGTATTTT. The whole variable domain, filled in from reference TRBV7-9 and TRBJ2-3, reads DTGVSQNPRHKITKRGQNVTFRCDPISEHNRLYWYRQTLGQGPEFLTYFQNEAQLEKSRLLSDRFSAERPKGSFSTLEIQRTEQGDSAMYLCASSSTGGERTDTQYFGPGTRLTVL.

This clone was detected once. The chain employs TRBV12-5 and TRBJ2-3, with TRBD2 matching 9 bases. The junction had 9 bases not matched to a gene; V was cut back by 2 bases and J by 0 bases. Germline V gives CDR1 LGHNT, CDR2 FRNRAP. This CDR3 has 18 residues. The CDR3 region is CASGLMASGGSSTDTQYF. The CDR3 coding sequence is TGTGCTAGTGGTTTGATGGCGAGCGGGGGGTCTAGCACAGATACGCAGTATTTT.

The CDR3 nucleotides are TGCAGCGTCGGAGGGGACAGGGACAATCAGCCCCAGCATTTT. This sequence encodes CSVGGDRDNQPQHF. The rearrangement joins TRBV29-1 to TRBJ1-5, with TRBD1 identical over 9 bases. This CDR3 comprises 14 residues. The germline gives CDR1 SQVTM, CDR2 ANQGSEA. V was clipped by 6 bases and J by 3 bases; unmatched bases: 6.

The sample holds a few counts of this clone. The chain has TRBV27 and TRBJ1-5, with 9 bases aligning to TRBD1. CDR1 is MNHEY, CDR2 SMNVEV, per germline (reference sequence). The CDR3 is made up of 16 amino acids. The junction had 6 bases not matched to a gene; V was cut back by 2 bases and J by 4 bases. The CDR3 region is CASSLSGTGRNQPQHF. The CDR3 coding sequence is TGTGCCAGCAGTTTAAGCGGGACAGGGAGGAATCAGCCCCAGCATTTT.

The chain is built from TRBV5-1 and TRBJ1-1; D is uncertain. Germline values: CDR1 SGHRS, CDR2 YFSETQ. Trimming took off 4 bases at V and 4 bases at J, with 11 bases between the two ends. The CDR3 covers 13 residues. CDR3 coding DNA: TGCGCCAGCAGCCATGGAGGAGGCACTGAAGCTTTCTTT. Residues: CASSHGGGTEAFF.

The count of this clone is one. CDR3 protein: CASSEGGTTEAFF. CDR3 DNA: TGTGCCAGCAGTGAGGGGGGGACAACTGAAGCTTTCTTT. The rearrangement joins TRBV6-1 to TRBJ1-1; D may be TRBD1 (6 bases). V gave up 3 bases and J gave up 5 bases, with 10 bases separating them. CDR1 is MNHNS, CDR2 SASEGT, per germline. This CDR3 is built from 13 residues.